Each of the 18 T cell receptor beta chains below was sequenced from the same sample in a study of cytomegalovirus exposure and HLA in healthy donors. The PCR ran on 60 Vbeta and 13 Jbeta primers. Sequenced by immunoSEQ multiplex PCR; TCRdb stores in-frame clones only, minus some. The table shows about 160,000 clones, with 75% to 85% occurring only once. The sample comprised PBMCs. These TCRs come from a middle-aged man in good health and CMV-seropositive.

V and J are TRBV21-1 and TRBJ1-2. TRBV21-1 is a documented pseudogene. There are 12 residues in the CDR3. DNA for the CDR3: TGTGCCAGCAGCAATCACTCCTATGGCTACACCTTC. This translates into CASSNHSYGYTF.

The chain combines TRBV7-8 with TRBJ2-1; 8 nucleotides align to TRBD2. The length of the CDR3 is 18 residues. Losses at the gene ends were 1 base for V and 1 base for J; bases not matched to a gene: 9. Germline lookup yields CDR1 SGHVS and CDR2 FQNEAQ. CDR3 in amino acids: CASSLELDGGASYNEQFF. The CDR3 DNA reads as TGTGCCAGCAGCTTAGAGTTGGACGGGGGGGCGTCCTACAATGAGCAGTTCTTC.

CDR3 amino acids: CASSLGITGNNQPQHF. CDR3 DNA sequence: TGTGCCAGCAGCTTAGGGATCACAGGGAACAATCAGCCCCAGCATTTT. The V call is TRBV7-2, the J call TRBJ1-5; D is possibly TRBD1 (6 bases). Trimming removed 1 base from V and 3 bases from J, with 13 bases in between. The germline V gene encodes CDR1 SGHTA and CDR2 FQGNSA. This CDR3 is 16 amino acids long.

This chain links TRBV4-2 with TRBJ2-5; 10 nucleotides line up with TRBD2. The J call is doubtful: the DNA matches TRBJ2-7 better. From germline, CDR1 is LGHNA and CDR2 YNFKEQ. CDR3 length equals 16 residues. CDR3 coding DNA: TGTGCCAGCAGCCAAGATCACGGACTAGCGGCCGGCGAGCAGTACTTC. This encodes CASSQDHGLAAGEQYF.

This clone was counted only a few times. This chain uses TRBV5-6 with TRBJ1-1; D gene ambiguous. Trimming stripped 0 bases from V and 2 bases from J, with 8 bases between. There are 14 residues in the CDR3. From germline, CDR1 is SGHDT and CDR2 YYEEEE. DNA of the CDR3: TGTGCCAGCAGCTTGGAACAGATTAACACTGAAGCTTTCTTT. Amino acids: CASSLEQINTEAFF. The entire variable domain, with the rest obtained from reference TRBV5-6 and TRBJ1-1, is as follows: DAGVTQSPTHLIKTRGQQVTLRCSPKSGHDTVSWYQQALGQGPQFIFQYYEEEERQRGNFPDRFSGHQFPNYSSELNVNALLLGDSALYLCASSLEQINTEAFFGQGTRLTVV.

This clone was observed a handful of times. CDR3 sequence reads: CAWSGGGGYEQYF. CDR3 nucleotides: TGTGCCTGGAGCGGCGGGGGAGGGTACGAGCAGTACTTC. V and J are TRBV30 and TRBJ2-7; 7 nucleotides align to TRBD2. The CDR3 loop spans 13 amino acids. Germline trimming cut 3 bases from V and 4 bases from J; bases unmatched to any gene: 6. Germline lookup yields CDR1 GTSNPN and CDR2 SVGIG (reference sequence).

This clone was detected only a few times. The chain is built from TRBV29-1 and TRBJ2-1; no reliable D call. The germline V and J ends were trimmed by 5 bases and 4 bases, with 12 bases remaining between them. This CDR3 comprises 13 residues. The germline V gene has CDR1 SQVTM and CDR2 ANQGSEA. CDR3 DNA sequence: TGCAGCGTTAGACCTAGAGGTTACAATGAGCAGTTCTTC. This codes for CSVRPRGYNEQFF.

Here the CDR3 reads CASSAGTGFEKLFF. CDR3 bases: TGTGCCAGTAGTGCCGGGACAGGTTTTGAAAAACTGTTTTTT. The chain employs TRBV19 and TRBJ1-4, with TRBD1 matching over 8 bases. The V gene end was trimmed by 5 bases and the J gene end by 7 bases; junction bases not matched to a gene: 6. The CDR3 is 14 amino acids. The V gene's germline CDR1 is LNHDA and CDR2 SQIVND (reference sequence).

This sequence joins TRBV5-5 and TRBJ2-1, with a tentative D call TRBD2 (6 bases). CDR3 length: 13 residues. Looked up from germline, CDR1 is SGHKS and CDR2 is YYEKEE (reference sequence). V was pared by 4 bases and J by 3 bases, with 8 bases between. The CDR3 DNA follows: TGTGCCAGCAGCCCGGACTACTACAATGAGCAGTTCTTC. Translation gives CASSPDYYNEQFF.

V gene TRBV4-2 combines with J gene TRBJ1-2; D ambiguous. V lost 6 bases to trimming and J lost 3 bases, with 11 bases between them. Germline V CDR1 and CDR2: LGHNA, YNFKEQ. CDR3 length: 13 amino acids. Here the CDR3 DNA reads TGTGCCAGCAGGCATACTGAATACTATGGCTACACCTTC. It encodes CASRHTEYYGYTF.

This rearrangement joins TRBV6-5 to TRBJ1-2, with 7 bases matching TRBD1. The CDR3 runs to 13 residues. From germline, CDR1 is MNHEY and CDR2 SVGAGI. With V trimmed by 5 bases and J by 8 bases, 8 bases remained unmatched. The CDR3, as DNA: TGTGCCAGCAGTAGGACAGGCCTAGAGGGCTACACCTTC. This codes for CASSRTGLEGYTF.

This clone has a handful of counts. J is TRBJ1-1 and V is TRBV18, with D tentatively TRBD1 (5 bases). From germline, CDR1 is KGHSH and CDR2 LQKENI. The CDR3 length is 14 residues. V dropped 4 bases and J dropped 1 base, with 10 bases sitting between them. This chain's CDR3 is CASSQGMTNTEAFF. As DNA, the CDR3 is TGTGCCAGCTCACAGGGGATGACGAACACTGAAGCTTTCTTT. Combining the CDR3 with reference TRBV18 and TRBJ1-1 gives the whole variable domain NAGVMQNPRHLVRRRGQEARLRCSPMKGHSHVYWYRQLPEEGLKFMVYLQKENIIDESGMPKERFSAEFPKEGPSILRIQQVVRGDSAAYFCASSQGMTNTEAFFGQGTRLTVV.

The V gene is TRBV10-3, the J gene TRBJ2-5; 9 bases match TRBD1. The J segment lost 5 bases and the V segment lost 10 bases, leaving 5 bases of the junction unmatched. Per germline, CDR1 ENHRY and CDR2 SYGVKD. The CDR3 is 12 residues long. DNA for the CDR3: TGTGCCACGGGACAGGGTGAGGAGACCCAGTACTTC. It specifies CATGQGEETQYF.

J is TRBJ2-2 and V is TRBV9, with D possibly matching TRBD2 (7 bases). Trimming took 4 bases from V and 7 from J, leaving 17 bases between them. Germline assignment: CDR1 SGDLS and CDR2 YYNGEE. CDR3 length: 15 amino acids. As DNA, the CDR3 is TGTGCCAGCAGCCCCGGACTAGGGGGTTACGGGGAGCTGTTTTTT. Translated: CASSPGLGGYGELFF.

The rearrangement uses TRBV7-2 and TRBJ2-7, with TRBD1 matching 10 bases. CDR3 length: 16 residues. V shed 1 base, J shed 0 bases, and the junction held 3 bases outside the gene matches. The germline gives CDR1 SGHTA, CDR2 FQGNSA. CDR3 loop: CASSLEGTGASYEQYF. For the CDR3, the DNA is TGTGCCAGCAGCTTAGAAGGGACAGGGGCCTCCTACGAGCAGTACTTC.

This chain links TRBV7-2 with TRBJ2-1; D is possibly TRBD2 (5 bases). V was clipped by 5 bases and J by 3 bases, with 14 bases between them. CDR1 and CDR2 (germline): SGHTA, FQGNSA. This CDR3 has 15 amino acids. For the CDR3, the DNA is TGTGCCAGCAGCACGCCGACTACGTTCTACAATGAGCAGTTCTTC. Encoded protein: CASSTPTTFYNEQFF.

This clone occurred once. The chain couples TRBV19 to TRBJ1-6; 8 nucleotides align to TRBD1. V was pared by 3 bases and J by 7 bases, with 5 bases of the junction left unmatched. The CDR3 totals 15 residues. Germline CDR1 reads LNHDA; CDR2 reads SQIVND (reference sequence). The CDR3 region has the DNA TGTGCCAGTAGTATGGACAGGGAGGGAAATTCACCCCTCCACTTT. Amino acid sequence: CASSMDREGNSPLHF.

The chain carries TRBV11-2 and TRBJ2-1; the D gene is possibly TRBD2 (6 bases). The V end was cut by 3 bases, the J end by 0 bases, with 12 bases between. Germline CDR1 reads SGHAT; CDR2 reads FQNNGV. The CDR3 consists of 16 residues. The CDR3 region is CASSFVGGLSYNEQFF. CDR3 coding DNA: TGTGCCAGCAGCTTTGTCGGGGGTCTCTCCTACAATGAGCAGTTCTTC.